This T cell receptor (beta chain) was identified during a study of STAT5B mutations in CD4+ large granular lymphocyte leukemia. Study-wide context: Healthy donors showed HLA-associated enrichment of the CDR3 'QG' motif. Study-level points and caveats: 8/27 top patient clones versus 2/35 control clones were TRBV06-family. No patients shared main leukemic clonotypes, though roughly 27% appeared at low frequency elsewhere.

Trimming cost V 3 bases and J 4 bases; bases outside gene matches: 12. The CDR3 consists of 17 residues. As concerns this clone: Its antigen is unknown.

This was a survey-level run. TCRdb's copy holds only in-frame clones and misses some; the assay was immunoSEQ multiplex PCR. The sample records approximately 30,000 clones, 65% to 70% being singletons. The sample was CD4+ T cells from blood buffy coats. This TCR was recovered from a human donor in good health. The chain recombines TRBV23-1 with TRBJ2-1, with 7 bases lining up with TRBD1. TRBV23-1 is identified as an open reading frame with a role that is uncertain. The CDR3 is CASSHPGTEWGYNEQFF. The CDR3 bases are TGCGCCAGCAGTCACCCCGGGACAGAGTGGGGATACAATGAGCAGTTCTTC.